A single sample is the source of the 4 T cell receptor beta chains below, sequenced in a study of regulatory T cells in long-lasting Graves disease. CDR3-region Arm-PCR and iRepertoire HTBI primers produced the TCR beta libraries. TCRdb reprocessed the multiplex PCR reads with MiXCR, giving one entry per CDR3 protein. The sample consists of about 470,000 distinct CDR3 sequences, 20% to 25% of them appearing once. As to time point: persistent/refractory GD, antithyroid drugs over 5 years with positive TRAb. Isolated PBMC RNA provided the starting material for the TCR library. The starting material was peripheral blood mononuclear cells (PBMCs), obtained when the disease was refractory, from a patient treated with antithyroid drugs. The receptors stem from a female donor with Graves disease.

The rearrangement uses TRBV6-1 and TRBJ1-1; the D is unclear. Germline assignment: CDR1 MNHNS and CDR2 SASEGT. V was cut by 5 bases and J by 5 bases, with 12 bases left in between. The CDR3 covers 13 residues. CDR3 residues: CASSTSSSTEAFF. In DNA, the CDR3 is TGTGCCAGCAGTACATCTAGTTCGACTGAAGCTTTCTTT.

This clonotype was recorded only once. A clone one base away is much larger, so this may be a read error. This chain links TRBV12-5 with TRBJ2-2, with a weak D call TRBD1 (6 bases). CDR1 is LGHNT and CDR2 is FRNRAP in the germline V gene. The CDR3 contains 15 residues. CDR3 loop: CAGGLGDTYTGELFF. The CDR3 DNA follows: TGTGCTGGTGGTTTGGGGGACACCTACACCGGGGAGCTGTTTTTT.

This clonotype was counted many times. V usage is TRBV6-1 and J usage is TRBJ2-5, with TRBD2 matching 11 bases. The CDR3 is 15 residues long. V lost 7 bases and J lost 1; bases outside the gene matches: 5. CDR1 and CDR2 (germline): MNHNS, SASEGT. The CDR3 sequence: CASTIAGGLQETQYF. CDR3 coding DNA: TGTGCCAGCACCATAGCGGGAGGGCTCCAAGAGACCCAGTACTTC.

The count of this clonotype is one. This chain joins TRBV28 and TRBJ1-6; D uncertain. This CDR3 region has 13 residues. V was shortened by 3 bases and J by 7 bases, with 7 bases between the two germline ends. Germline V gene lookup returns CDR1 MDHEN and CDR2 SYDVKM. In DNA form, the CDR3 reads TGTGCCAGCAGTTTGGTTAACAATTCACCCCTCCACTTT. Protein sequence: CASSLVNNSPLHF.